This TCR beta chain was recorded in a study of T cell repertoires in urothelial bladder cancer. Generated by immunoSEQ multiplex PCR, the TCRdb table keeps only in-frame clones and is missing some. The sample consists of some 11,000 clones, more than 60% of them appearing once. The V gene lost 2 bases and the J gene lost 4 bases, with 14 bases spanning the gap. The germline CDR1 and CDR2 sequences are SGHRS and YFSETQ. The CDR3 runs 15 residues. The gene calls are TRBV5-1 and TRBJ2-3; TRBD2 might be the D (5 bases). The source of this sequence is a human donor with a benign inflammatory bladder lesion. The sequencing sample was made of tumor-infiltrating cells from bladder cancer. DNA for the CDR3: TGCGCCAGCAGCTTAACAGAGGGTTGGTCAGATACGCAGTATTTT. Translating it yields CASSLTEGWSDTQYF.